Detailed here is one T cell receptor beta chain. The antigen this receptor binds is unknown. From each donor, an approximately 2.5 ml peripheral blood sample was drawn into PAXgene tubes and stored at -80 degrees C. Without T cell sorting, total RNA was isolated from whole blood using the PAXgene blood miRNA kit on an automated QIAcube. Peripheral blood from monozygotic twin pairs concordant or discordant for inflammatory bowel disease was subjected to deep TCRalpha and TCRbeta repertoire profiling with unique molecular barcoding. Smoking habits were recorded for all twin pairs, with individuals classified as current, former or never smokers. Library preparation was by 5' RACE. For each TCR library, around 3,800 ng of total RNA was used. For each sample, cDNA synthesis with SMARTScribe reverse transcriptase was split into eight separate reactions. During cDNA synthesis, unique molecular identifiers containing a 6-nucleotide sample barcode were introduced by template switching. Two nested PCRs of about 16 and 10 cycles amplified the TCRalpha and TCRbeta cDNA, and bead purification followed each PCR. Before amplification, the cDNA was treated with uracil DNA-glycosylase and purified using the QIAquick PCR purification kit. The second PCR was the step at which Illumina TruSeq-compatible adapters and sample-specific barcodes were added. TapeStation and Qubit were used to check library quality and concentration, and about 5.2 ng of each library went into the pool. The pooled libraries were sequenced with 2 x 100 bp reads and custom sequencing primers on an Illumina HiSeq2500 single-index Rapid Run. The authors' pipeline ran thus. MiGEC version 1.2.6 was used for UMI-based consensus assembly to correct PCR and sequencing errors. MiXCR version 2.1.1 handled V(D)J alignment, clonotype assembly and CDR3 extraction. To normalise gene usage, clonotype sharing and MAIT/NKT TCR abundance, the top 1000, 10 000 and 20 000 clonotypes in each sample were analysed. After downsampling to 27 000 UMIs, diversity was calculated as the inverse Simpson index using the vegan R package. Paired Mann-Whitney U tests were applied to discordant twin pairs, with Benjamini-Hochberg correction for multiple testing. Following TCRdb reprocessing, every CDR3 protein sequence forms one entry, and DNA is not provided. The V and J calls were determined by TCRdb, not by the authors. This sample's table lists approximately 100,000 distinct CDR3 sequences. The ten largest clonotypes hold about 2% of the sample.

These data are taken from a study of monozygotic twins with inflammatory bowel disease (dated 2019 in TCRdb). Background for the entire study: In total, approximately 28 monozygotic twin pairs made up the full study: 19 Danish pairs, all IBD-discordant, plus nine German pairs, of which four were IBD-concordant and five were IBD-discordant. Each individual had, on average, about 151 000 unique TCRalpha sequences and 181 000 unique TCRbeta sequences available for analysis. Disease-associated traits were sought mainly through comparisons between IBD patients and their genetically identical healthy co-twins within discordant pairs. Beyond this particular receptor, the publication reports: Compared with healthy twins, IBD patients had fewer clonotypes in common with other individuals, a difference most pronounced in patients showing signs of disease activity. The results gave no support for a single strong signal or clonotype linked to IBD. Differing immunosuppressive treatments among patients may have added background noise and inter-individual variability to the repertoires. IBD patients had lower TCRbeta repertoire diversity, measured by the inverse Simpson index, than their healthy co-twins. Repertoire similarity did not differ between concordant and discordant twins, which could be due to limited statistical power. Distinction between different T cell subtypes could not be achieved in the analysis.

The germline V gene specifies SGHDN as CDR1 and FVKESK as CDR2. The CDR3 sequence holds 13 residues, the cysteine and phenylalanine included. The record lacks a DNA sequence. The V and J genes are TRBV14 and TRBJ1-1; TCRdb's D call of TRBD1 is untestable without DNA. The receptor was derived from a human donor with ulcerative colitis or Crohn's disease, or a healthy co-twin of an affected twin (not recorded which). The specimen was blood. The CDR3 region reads CASSRTGAPEAFF.